Listed below are T cell receptor beta chains from one sample, sequenced in a study of blood T cell repertoires in COVID-19. Method: immunoSEQ multiplex PCR; TCRdb's copy keeps in-frame clones and lacks some. The table records about 97,000 clones, about 80% of them present only once. The source material was peripheral blood. These receptors were taken from a human donor in a cohort sampled during active COVID-19. CDR3s include the opening cysteine and the closing phenylalanine or tryptophan. Each record gives: V gene, clone size, J gene, D gene, CDR3 protein, CDR3 DNA. D genes are given only for firm matches. Some rows mark clone size as missing; the rest say once, few, many or name a class of expanded clone.

V: TRBV7-2; size: few; J: TRBJ2-5; D: .; CDR3: CASSLVGGIQETQYF; DNA: TGTGCCAGCAGCTTAGTGGGGGGTATTCAAGAGACCCAGTACTTC
V: TRBV28; size: once; J: TRBJ2-7; D: TRBD1; CDR3: CASSLWAGQGGSYEQYF; DNA: TGTGCCAGCAGTTTATGGGCAGGACAGGGAGGCTCCTACGAGCAGTACTTC
V: TRBV1; size: .; J: TRBJ2-7; D: .; CDR3: CTSSPHRGEIYEQYF; DNA: TGCACCAGCAGCCCACACAGGGGGGAGATCTACGAGCAGTACTTC
V: TRBV9; size: few; J: TRBJ2-1; D: TRBD1; CDR3: CASSVSGTGTYNEQFF; DNA: TGTGCCAGCAGCGTTTCCGGGACAGGGACCTACAATGAGCAGTTCTTC
V: TRBV28; size: .; J: TRBJ2-5; D: TRBD2; CDR3: CASSRASGGRETQYF; DNA: TGTGCCAGCAGTCGGGCTAGCGGGGGGAGGGAGACCCAGTACTTC
V: TRBV4-1; size: few; J: TRBJ2-7; D: TRBD2; CDR3: CASSQDSTPRGGVYEQYF; DNA: TGCGCCAGCAGCCAAGATTCCACCCCGCGGGGGGGCGTCTACGAGCAGTACTTC
V: TRBV30; size: .; J: TRBJ1-2; D: .; CDR3: CAWSVRRAGYGYTF; DNA: TGTGCCTGGAGTGTTCGCAGGGCCGGCTATGGCTACACCTTC
V: TRBV18; size: once; J: TRBJ2-7; D: TRBD2; CDR3: CASSPGTSSYEQYF; DNA: TGTGCCAGCTCACCCGGGACTAGTTCGTACGAGCAGTACTTC
V: TRBV7-2; size: .; J: TRBJ1-1; D: TRBD1; CDR3: CASSRDRGGTEAFF; DNA: TGTGCCAGCAGCCGCGACAGGGGTGGCACTGAAGCTTTCTTT
V: TRBV27; size: .; J: TRBJ1-6; D: .; CDR3: CASSRNRDPYNSPLHF; DNA: TGTGCCAGCAGCAGGAACAGGGATCCCTATAATTCACCCCTCCACTTT
V: TRBV6-5; size: .; J: TRBJ1-6; D: .; CDR3: CASSYVPWPSPLHF; DNA: TGTGCCAGCAGTTATGTCCCATGGCCTTCACCCCTCCACTTT
V: TRBV18; size: .; J: TRBJ2-3; D: .; CDR3: CASSPPSLDTQYF; DNA: TGTGCCAGCTCACCACCGTCGTTAGATACGCAGTATTTT
V: TRBV24-1; size: once; J: TRBJ2-1; D: .; CDR3: CATSDSRGAGNEQFF; DNA: TGTGCCACCAGTGATTCCCGGGGGGCCGGGAATGAGCAGTTCTTC
V: TRBV7-9; size: .; J: TRBJ1-1; D: TRBD1; CDR3: CASSLGQGGPNTEAFF; DNA: TGTGCCAGCAGCTTAGGACAGGGGGGGCCGAACACTGAAGCTTTCTTT
V: TRBV5-6; size: .; J: TRBJ1-3; D: TRBD1; CDR3: CASSPRRGISGNTIYF; DNA: TGTGCCAGCAGCCCTCGCAGGGGGATCTCTGGAAACACCATATATTTT
V: TRBV18; size: .; J: TRBJ1-2; D: TRBD1; CDR3: CASSPSGTGTGYGYTF; DNA: TGTGCCAGCTCGCCCTCCGGGACAGGGACAGGCTATGGCTACACCTTC
V: TRBV12-3/TRBV12-4; size: .; J: TRBJ1-2; D: TRBD1; CDR3: CASSLGQGGYTF; DNA: TGTGCCAGCAGTTTGGGACAGGGAGGCTACACCTTC
V: TRBV7-6; size: few; J: TRBJ1-3; D: TRBD1; CDR3: CASSLGQAKAGNTIYF; DNA: TGTGCCAGCAGCTTGGGACAGGCCAAAGCTGGAAACACCATATATTTT
V: TRBV4-2; size: .; J: TRBJ2-3; D: TRBD2; CDR3: CASSPSVAGGDTQYF; DNA: TGTGCCAGCAGCCCTTCAGTAGCGGGGGGGGATACGCAGTATTTT
V: TRBV5-6; size: .; J: TRBJ1-5; D: .; CDR3: CASSFYRAGSGSNQPQHF; DNA: TGTGCCAGCAGCTTTTATAGGGCAGGGTCTGGGAGCAATCAGCCCCAGCATTTT
V: TRBV14; size: few; J: TRBJ2-7; D: TRBD1; CDR3: CASSQLGQRFGEQYF; DNA: TGTGCCAGCAGCCAATTGGGACAGCGGTTTGGGGAGCAGTACTTC
V: TRBV18; size: once; J: TRBJ2-3; D: TRBD2; CDR3: CASSPAVSGGSDTQYF; DNA: TGTGCCAGCTCACCAGCTGTGAGCGGGGGTTCAGATACGCAGTATTTT
V: TRBV7-2; size: .; J: TRBJ1-4; D: TRBD1; CDR3: CASSRDRGTTNEKLFF; DNA: TGTGCCAGCAGCCGGGACAGGGGAACAACTAATGAAAAACTGTTTTTT
V: TRBV12-3/TRBV12-4; size: once; J: TRBJ2-3; D: .; CDR3: CASSLRGSDTQYF; DNA: TGTGCCAGCAGTTTACGGGGTTCGGATACGCAGTATTTT